This T cell receptor beta chain was sequenced for a study of CD8 T cells in Susac syndrome (dated by TCRdb to between 2018 and 2020). Regarding the study in general: Repertoire sequencing was used to test whether CD8+ T cell activation and differentiation in Susac syndrome was antigen driven. Clonality of the CD8+ T cell repertoire was compared between over 10 healthy donors, roughly 14 Susac syndrome patients and 15 multiple sclerosis patients.

The CDR3 measures 13 amino acids from cysteine to phenylalanine. This entry keeps only the CDR3 DNA: 39 bases, framed from base 1. V is cut by 0 bases and J by 0 bases, and the space between the germline ends is 5 bases. The germline V gene supplies CDR1 SQVTM and CDR2 ANQGSEA. About this clonotype: What antigen it recognizes has not been identified. Per-nucleotide qualities are absent, and no much larger clonotype sits a single base away.

Study-wide findings and limitations: The study acknowledged that relatively few individuals were included in the TCR sequencing and HLA analysis.

RNA was extracted using the RNeasy kit, and about 0.5 to 1 ug of the RNA was reverse transcribed with random hexamers. TCR beta CDR3 regions were amplified with the immunoSEQ multiplex PCR assay covering 54 Vbeta and 13 Jbeta segments. Bias from PCR amplification was corrected by using a synthetic template baseline for primer optimization and for computational correction. Under the source paper's analysis protocol: Reads were assigned to V, D and J genes according to IMGT and analyzed in immunoSEQ Analyzer, with only productive sequences retained. To calculate clonality, Shannon entropy was normalized by log2 of the number of productive unique sequences and then subtracted from one. For each patient and control, public and private clones were evaluated among the 100 most prevalent clones. Susac-specific clones were defined as absent from healthy and MS cohorts, around 1,000 published viral clones and other ImmuneACCESS disease sequences. The public reads were run again by TCRdb, first through fastp at Q25 and then through MiXCR, and only productive beta chains were kept. Rows with one shared CDR3 protein collapse into an entry with the most common genes and DNA. The V and J calls shown here were made by TCRdb, not taken from the authors' results. The sample table shows a few hundred thousand distinct CDR3 sequences, and 75% to 90% are seen once. Together, the top ten hold approximately 0.12% of the sample.

High-throughput TCR beta sequencing profiled peripheral blood CD8+ and CD4+ T cells from healthy donors, Susac syndrome patients and multiple sclerosis patients. Treatment-naive patients with stable or active relapsing-remitting disease fulfilling revised McDonald criteria were used as multiple sclerosis controls. Bulk CD8+ and CD4+ T cells were purified by magnetic negative isolation, while CD8+ TEMRA cells were enriched using FACS. Blood was drawn into EDTA tubes, processed within 24 hours, and PBMCs were isolated by density gradient centrifugation. PBMCs intended for TCR sequencing were frozen in liquid nitrogen and were later thawed in a 37 degrees C water bath. The sorted or isolated CD4+, CD8+ and CD8+ TEMRA cells reached a purity of at least 90%.

Sequenced input: CD8+ T cells from PBMCs. The chain is made from TRBV29-1 and TRBJ1-1; the D gene is not confidently resolved. The sequence was collected from a human donor with multiple sclerosis. The DNA sequence reads TGCAGCGTTGAAGACGACATGAACACTGAAGCTTTCTTT. This sequence encodes CSVEDDMNTEAFF.